Sequencing of this TCR beta chain was carried out in a study of T cells in Graves' hyperthyroidism and ophthalmopathy. General study results and limits: Blood also showed most of the thyroid clonotypes that were expanded above 0.001.

CDR3 length equals 14 residues. Losses at the gene ends were 6 bases for V and 5 bases for J; bases not matched to a gene: 10. TCR beta CDR3 regions were amplified from RNA. TCR CDR3 underwent first-round RT-PCR with the HTBI primer set. TCRdb ran MiXCR on the multiplex PCR reads and lists one entry per CDR3 protein. The sample contains 400,000 to 600,000 distinct CDR3 sequences, approximately 16% of which appear only once. This clonotype was recorded at least ten times. Its cognate antigen is unknown. Exclusions: uncontrolled infection, other autoimmune disease, pregnancy, lactation. The study based diagnoses on clinical symptoms, serum thyroxine and TRAb, thyroid ultrasound and orbital computed tomography.

The TCR sequence derives from a woman aged 25 to 45 with Graves' ophthalmopathy. The rearrangement links TRBV12-3 or TRBV12-4 to TRBJ2-7; 7 bases fit TRBD2. Sequenced: blood. As DNA, the CDR3 is TGTGCCAGCAGCCTTGGACTAGTGGGTAACGAGCAGTACTTC. Its protein product is CASSLGLVGNEQYF.